These 24 T cell receptor beta chains share one sample of origin, sequenced in a study of T cells in Graves' hyperthyroidism and ophthalmopathy. Amplified TCR beta CDR3 regions derived from RNA transcripts. A set of HTBI primers served as the primers for a first-round RT-PCR of the TCR CDR3. MiXCR was run by TCRdb on the multiplex PCR reads, yielding one entry per CDR3 protein. The data hold 360,000 or so distinct CDR3 sequences, with about a sixth observed a single time. Sequencing was carried out using blood. These receptors originate from a woman aged 40 to 49 with Graves' ophthalmopathy.

The sample holds many counts of this clonotype. The V call is TRBV6-2 or TRBV6-3, the J call TRBJ2-5; D is perhaps TRBD2 (5 bases). This CDR3 spans 11 amino acids. The germline V gene encodes CDR1 MNHEY and CDR2 SVGEGT. V lost 6 bases to trimming and J lost 7 bases, with 9 bases between them. This chain's CDR3 is CASSPRGTQYF. CDR3 coding DNA: TGTGCCAGCAGCCCTCGGGGGACCCAGTACTTC.

Ten or more counts support this clonotype. The chain is built from TRBV5-1 and TRBJ2-5; 7 positions match TRBD2. Germline CDR1 and CDR2: SGHRS and YFSETQ. V shed 7 bases, J shed 2 bases, and the junction held 8 bases outside the gene matches. This CDR3 region has 14 residues. The CDR3 DNA reads TGCGCCAGCGGAAAAGCGGGGTATCAAGAGACCCAGTACTTC. This gives the protein CASGKAGYQETQYF.

This clonotype has at least ten counts. V and J are TRBV6-2 or TRBV6-3 and TRBJ2-5; D call uncertain. This CDR3 region has 14 residues. Trimming cost V 5 bases and J 1 base, with 11 bases left between them. Germline-derived CDR1 and CDR2 are MNHEY and SVGEGT. CDR3 region: CASSGLDLQETQYF. The CDR3 DNA reads TGTGCCAGCAGTGGTCTAGACCTCCAAGAGACCCAGTACTTC.

This clonotype was recorded at least ten times. This sequence joins TRBV9 and TRBJ2-7; the D is unclear. Germline V gene sequence: CDR1 SGDLS, CDR2 YYNGEE. The CDR3 runs 12 residues. Trimming left V 3 bases short and J 2 bases short, with 6 bases between. DNA for the CDR3: TGTGCCAGCAGCGGGGCGACCTACGAGCAGTACTTC. Protein product: CASSGATYEQYF.

V usage is TRBV12-3 or TRBV12-4 and J usage is TRBJ2-7; tentative D call: TRBD1 (5 bases). Trimming shortened V by 2 bases and J by 5 bases, and 13 bases separated the two germline ends. CDR3 size: 14 residues. The CDR3 protein is CASSLTDSLHEQYF. The CDR3 coding sequence is TGTGCCAGCAGTTTAACTGACAGCCTCCACGAGCAGTACTTC.

The chain carries TRBV10-3 and TRBJ2-7; TRBD2 aligns across 10 bases. The end of the DNA aligns better with TRBJ2-1, so the J call may be wrong. The CDR3 loop spans 15 amino acids. CDR1 ENHRY and CDR2 SYGVKD come from the germline V gene. CDR3 in amino acids: CAISESRAGGYEQFF. As DNA, the CDR3 is TGTGCCATCAGTGAGTCCAGAGCGGGAGGGTACGAGCAGTTCTTC.

Many counts were recorded for this clonotype. The J gene is TRBJ2-7, the V gene TRBV7-2; D is unclear. Germline-derived CDR1 and CDR2 are SGHTA and FQGNSA. This CDR3 spans 14 amino acids. The V end was cut by 3 bases, the J end by 0 bases, with 9 bases between. CDR3 sequence reads: CASSFYATSYEQYF. CDR3 coding DNA: TGTGCCAGCAGCTTCTACGCCACCTCCTACGAGCAGTACTTC.

This chain joins TRBV20-1 and TRBJ2-5; D ambiguous. Germline CDR1 DFQATT, CDR2 SNEGSKA (reference sequence). There are 10 residues in the CDR3. Trimming took 7 bases from V and 1 from J, leaving 4 bases between them. The CDR3 region is CSVTQETQYF. The DNA of the CDR3 is TGCAGTGTAACCCAAGAGACCCAGTACTTC.

This clonotype came up a few times. The chain couples TRBV19 to TRBJ1-2, with D unresolved. The CDR3 loop spans 15 amino acids. V was clipped by 5 bases and J by 0 bases, with 13 bases between them. CDR1 is LNHDA, CDR2 SQIVND, per germline (reference sequence). In DNA, the CDR3 is TGTGCCAGTAGTGAGCCTCTCCTTACTAACTATGGCTACACCTTC. Protein sequence: CASSEPLLTNYGYTF.

This clonotype was counted at least ten times. V is TRBV30 and J is TRBJ2-7; TRBD1 might be the D (6 bases). Trimming shortened V by 4 bases and J by 4 bases, and 14 bases separated the two germline ends. Per germline, CDR1 GTSNPN and CDR2 SVGIG (reference sequence). The CDR3 length is 13 residues. The CDR3 DNA is TGTGCCTGGACCACGGACAGATTATACGAGCAGTACTTC. Its translation is CAWTTDRLYEQYF.

This clonotype came up many times. The rearrangement uses TRBV5-6 and TRBJ2-5, with a tentative D call TRBD1 (8 bases). Germline values: CDR1 SGHDT, CDR2 YYEEEE. This CDR3 is 14 amino acids long. Trimming shortened V by 5 bases and J by 3 bases, and 14 bases separated the two germline ends. In DNA form, the CDR3 reads TGTGCCAGCAGTTCACAGGGGGGGGAAGAGACCCAGTACTTC. This sequence encodes CASSSQGGEETQYF.

This clonotype was detected many times. The V call is TRBV19, the J call TRBJ1-1; the D is unclear. Deletions cut 2 bases from V and 8 bases from J, with 6 bases between. Germline CDR1 is LNHDA and CDR2 is SQIVND (reference sequence). The CDR3 has 11 amino acids. The CDR3 coding sequence is TGTGCCAGTAGTATACTGATGGAAGCTTTCTTT. This translates into CASSILMEAFF.

This clonotype appeared many times. The chain couples TRBV7-2 to TRBJ1-5; no clear D. Per germline, CDR1 SGHTA and CDR2 FQGNSA. The CDR3 is 13 residues long. V was shortened by 1 base and J by 9 bases, with 10 bases between the two germline ends. CDR3 in amino acids: CASSLDQSRPQHF. CDR3 nucleotides: TGTGCCAGCAGCTTAGATCAATCACGGCCCCAGCATTTT.

This clonotype came up many times. The CDR3 reads CASNRGTEAFF. The CDR3 region has the DNA TGTGCCAGCAACAGGGGGACTGAAGCTTTCTTT. The chain recombines TRBV25-1 with TRBJ1-1; 8 nucleotides agree with TRBD1. The CDR3 runs 11 residues. Per the germline V gene, CDR1 is MGHDK and CDR2 is SYGVNS. V lost 7 bases, J lost 5 bases, and 0 bases stayed unmatched. Variable domain in full (rest from reference TRBV25-1 and TRBJ1-1): EADIYQTPRYLVIGTGKKITLECSQTMGHDKMYWYQQDPGMELHLIHYSYGVNSTEKGDLSSESTVSRIRTEHFPLTLESARPSHTSQYLCASNRGTEAFFGQGTRLTVV.

This clonotype appeared many times. Given a much more abundant clone one base away, this may be a read error. The CDR3 carries no conserved terminal phenylalanine or tryptophan, so it likely arises from a read error. The chain couples TRBV6-2 or TRBV6-3 to TRBJ1-1; TRBD1 might be the D (6 bases). The CDR3 contains 15 residues. V dropped 6 bases and J dropped 3 bases, with 17 bases sitting between them. Germline V gives CDR1 MNHEY, CDR2 SVGEGT. The CDR3 nucleotides read TGTGCCAGCAGCCAACTTACCAGGGGATACACTGAAGCTTTCTCT. It translates to CASSQLTRGYTEAFS.

The chain carries TRBV27 and TRBJ2-5; D may match TRBD1 or TRBD2 (5 bases each). CDR1 is MNHEY and CDR2 is SMNVEV in the germline V gene (reference sequence). The CDR3 extends over 13 amino acids. V was cut by 5 bases and J by 2 bases, with 9 bases left in between. The CDR3 protein is CASSIWGQETQYF. The CDR3 nucleotides read TGTGCCAGCAGTATTTGGGGGCAAGAGACCCAGTACTTC.

This clonotype was recorded at least ten times. The chain joins TRBV5-1 to TRBJ1-1, with TRBD1 matching 9 bases. CDR1 and CDR2 from the germline V gene are SGHRS and YFSETQ. With 6 bases clipped from V and 4 bases from J, the junction kept 10 bases outside the gene matches. This CDR3 is 15 amino acids long. CDR3: CASNLAGTGSTEAFF. In DNA, the CDR3 is TGCGCCAGCAATCTGGCCGGGACAGGGTCCACTGAAGCTTTCTTT.

A few counts support this clonotype. V gene TRBV2 combines with J gene TRBJ1-5; D is uncertain. The V gene's germline CDR1 is SNHLY and CDR2 FYNNEI. The CDR3 is 13 residues long. The V gene lost 5 bases and the J gene lost 5 bases, with 10 bases spanning the gap. The CDR3 nucleotides are TGTGCCAGCAGTACCCGACGTGATCAGCCCCAGCATTTT. This encodes CASSTRRDQPQHF.

This clonotype was picked up many times. This sequence joins TRBV20-1 and TRBJ2-7; D may be TRBD2 (6 bases). This CDR3 comprises 13 residues. CDR1 is DFQATT and CDR2 is SNEGSKA in the germline V gene (reference sequence). The ends were cut back, 5 bases at V and 5 bases at J, with 16 bases in the middle. The CDR3 reads CSADGLRSDEQYF. CDR3 DNA sequence: TGCAGTGCTGATGGACTAAGATCCGACGAGCAGTACTTC.

This clonotype was observed many times. V and J are TRBV7-2 and TRBJ2-7; the D gene is possibly TRBD2 (5 bases). The CDR3 is made up of 16 amino acids. V lost 0 bases and J 7 bases, leaving 19 bases between the germline ends. CDR1 is SGHTA, CDR2 FQGNSA, per germline. In DNA, the CDR3 is TGTGCCAGCAGCTTAGCCCCCAGCGGCCGAGCGGCGGAGCAGTACTTC. Protein product: CASSLAPSGRAAEQYF.

This clonotype was recorded many times. The rearrangement uses TRBV2 and TRBJ2-7, with D hard to call. V dropped 11 bases and J dropped 2 bases, with 16 bases sitting between them. The CDR3 loop spans 13 amino acids. Germline CDR1 and CDR2: SNHLY and FYNNEI. CDR3: CAWIGWRTYEQYF. CDR3 nucleotide sequence: TGTGCCTGGATTGGCTGGCGGACCTACGAGCAGTACTTC.

The chain carries TRBV30 and TRBJ2-5; D perhaps matches TRBD2 (6 bases). This CDR3 has 14 amino acids. With 3 bases removed from V and 1 base from J, the gap between germline ends came to 12 bases. From germline, CDR1 is GTSNPN and CDR2 SVGIG (reference sequence). CDR3 nucleotide sequence: TGTGCCTGGAGCCCTAGCGCGATCCAAGAGACCCAGTACTTC. It yields the protein CAWSPSAIQETQYF.

The CDR3 coding sequence is TGTGCCTGGAGTCGGAATCCACCCCTCCACTTT. Translated: CAWSRNPPLHF. J is TRBJ1-6 and V is TRBV30; D gene uncertain. Trimming took off 2 bases at V and 11 bases at J, with 7 bases between the two ends. The CDR3 sequence is 11 residues long. The germline V gene has CDR1 GTSNPN and CDR2 SVGIG (reference sequence).

This clonotype has ten or more counts. V gene TRBV25-1 combines with J gene TRBJ2-4, with D possibly matching TRBD2 (5 bases). Trimming shortened V by 2 bases and J by 8 bases, and 13 bases separated the two germline ends. Germline lookup yields CDR1 MGHDK and CDR2 SYGVNS. CDR3 size: 14 residues. The CDR3: CASSEHGLGDIQYF. The CDR3 bases are TGTGCCAGCAGTGAACACGGACTCGGTGACATTCAGTACTTC.